Below are 26 T cell receptor beta chains sequenced from a single sample in a study of T cells in Graves' hyperthyroidism and ophthalmopathy. TCR beta CDR3 region amplification was performed from RNA transcripts. Researchers ran a first-round RT-PCR on the TCR CDR3 using the HTBI primer set. TCRdb re-called the multiplex PCR reads through MiXCR, storing one row per CDR3 protein. The sample has some 380,000 distinct CDR3 sequences; 13% are singletons. The sequenced material came from blood. Receptors originate from a man aged 25-45 years with Graves' hyperthyroidism that later progressed to Graves' ophthalmopathy.

This clonotype came up a few times. J is TRBJ2-1 and V is TRBV30; tentatively, D is TRBD1 (5 bases). Trimming cost V 5 bases and J 3 bases, with 8 bases left between them. This CDR3 region has 12 residues. The V gene's germline CDR1 is GTSNPN and CDR2 SVGIG (reference sequence). The CDR3 nucleotides read TGTGCCTGGTCAGGGTTCTACAATGAGCAGTTCTTC. Protein sequence: CAWSGFYNEQFF.

This clonotype was counted between two and nine times. The chain is built from TRBV10-3 and TRBJ1-4; 10 nucleotides align to TRBD1. Trimming at V came to 0 bases and at J to 7 bases, leaving 2 bases not matched to a gene. The germline CDR1 and CDR2 sequences are ENHRY and SYGVKD. The CDR3 contains 15 residues. The CDR3 sequence: CAISESGTGVEKLFF. As DNA, the CDR3 is TGTGCCATCAGTGAGTCCGGGACAGGGGTTGAAAAACTGTTTTTT.

This clonotype came up many times. This chain joins TRBV12-3 or TRBV12-4 and TRBJ2-3, with D possibly TRBD2 on 7 matching bases. The CDR3 has 17 residues. Trimming left V 7 bases short and J 0 bases short, with 20 bases between. The CDR3 sequence: CASTSGRAGASTDTQYF. The CDR3 DNA reads TGTGCCAGCACCTCGGGTAGGGCGGGGGCCAGCACAGATACGCAGTATTTT.

This clonotype appeared a few times. The chain combines TRBV5-6 with TRBJ1-2; D may be TRBD1 (6 bases). The V end was cut by 2 bases, the J end by 3 bases, with 11 bases between. This CDR3 is 14 amino acids long. Germline CDR1 is SGHDT and CDR2 is YYEEEE. CDR3 protein: CASSFVGGYYGYTF. Here the CDR3 DNA reads TGTGCCAGCAGCTTCGTCGGGGGCTACTATGGCTACACCTTC. The entire variable domain, with the rest obtained from reference TRBV5-6 and TRBJ1-2, is as follows: DAGVTQSPTHLIKTRGQQVTLRCSPKSGHDTVSWYQQALGQGPQFIFQYYEEEERQRGNFPDRFSGHQFPNYSSELNVNALLLGDSALYLCASSFVGGYYGYTFGSGTRLTVV.

J is TRBJ1-4 and V is TRBV25-1, with 7 bases aligning to TRBD1. This CDR3 region has 17 residues. Losses at the gene ends were 3 bases for V and 6 bases for J; bases not matched to a gene: 13. CDR1 and CDR2 from the germline V gene are MGHDK and SYGVNS. This CDR3 is CASSDPTLTGYDEKLFF. In nucleotides, the CDR3 is TGTGCCAGCAGTGACCCTACCTTGACAGGGTACGATGAAAAACTGTTTTTT.

Only a few counts were recorded for this clonotype. The chain joins TRBV20-1 to TRBJ1-5; D remains ambiguous. CDR1 DFQATT and CDR2 SNEGSKA come from the germline V gene (reference sequence). The V gene lost 3 bases and the J gene lost 3 bases, with 9 bases spanning the gap. CDR3 length equals 13 residues. The CDR3 here is CSASTTANQPQHF. As DNA, the CDR3 is TGCAGTGCTAGTACGACGGCCAATCAGCCCCAGCATTTT.

This clonotype occurred a few times. The chain employs TRBV20-1 and TRBJ2-6; 11 bases align to TRBD1. This CDR3 is 18 amino acids long. From germline, CDR1 is DFQATT and CDR2 SNEGSKA (reference sequence). Trimming took 5 bases from V and 4 from J; bases not matched to a gene: 13. This chain's CDR3 is CSAHRDRGSRSGANVLTF. The CDR3 bases are TGCAGTGCTCACCGGGACAGGGGGTCTAGGTCCGGGGCCAACGTCCTGACTTTC.

This clonotype turned up a few times. V usage is TRBV5-1 and J usage is TRBJ1-6; D may be TRBD1 (6 bases). This CDR3 contains 20 residues. Trimming removed 2 bases at V and 0 bases at J, with 21 bases between. CDR1 SGHRS and CDR2 YFSETQ come from the germline V gene. The CDR3 bases are TGCGCCAGCAGCTTCTTGCGATCGACAGGCCTTAGCTCCTATAATTCACCCCTCCACTTT. Translation: CASSFLRSTGLSSYNSPLHF.

In its sample, this clonotype was seen a few times. V is TRBV10-3 and J is TRBJ1-1; possibly TRBD1 for D (5 bases). The V gene lost 3 bases and the J gene lost 9 bases, with 20 bases spanning the gap. This CDR3 has 15 amino acids. Looked up from germline, CDR1 is ENHRY and CDR2 is SYGVKD. For the CDR3, the DNA is TGTGCCATCAGTGACCGGGGTCCCGGATCGGACAAAGCTTTCTTT. It is translated as CAISDRGPGSDKAFF.

This clonotype was seen only a few times. V is TRBV4-1 and J is TRBJ1-5; maybe TRBD1 (6 bases). CDR3 length: 17 amino acids. CDR1 MGHRA and CDR2 YSYEKL come from the germline V gene. Trimming took 0 bases from V and 4 from J, leaving 16 bases between them. The CDR3 sequence: CASSQDVRGTFNQPQHF. In nucleotides, the CDR3 is TGCGCCAGCAGCCAAGATGTAAGGGGGACTTTTAATCAGCCCCAGCATTTT.

This clonotype was counted at least ten times. This rearrangement joins TRBV30 to TRBJ1-1, with D perhaps matching TRBD1 (5 bases). CDR1 and CDR2 (germline): GTSNPN, SVGIG (reference sequence). There are 13 residues in the CDR3. V was trimmed by 4 bases and J by 3 bases, leaving 12 bases between them. DNA for the CDR3: TGTGCCTGGAATAACAGGTGGTACACTGAAGCTTTCTTT. Its translation is CAWNNRWYTEAFF.

The sample holds many counts of this clonotype. This rearrangement joins TRBV11-2 to TRBJ2-3; D may be TRBD2 (5 bases). Germline CDR1 SGHAT, CDR2 FQNNGV. V shed 3 bases and J shed 2 bases, with 9 bases lying between them. The CDR3 extends over 14 amino acids. In DNA, the CDR3 is TGTGCCAGCAGCTTCGAGGGTCCCACAGATACGCAGTATTTT. It codes for CASSFEGPTDTQYF.

In this sample, this clonotype turned up many times. The V call is TRBV30, the J call TRBJ1-6, with TRBD1 matching 7 bases. The CDR3 loop spans 13 amino acids. V lost 2 bases, J lost 9 bases, and 4 bases stayed unmatched. Germline CDR1 is GTSNPN and CDR2 is SVGIG (reference sequence). The CDR3 DNA reads as TGTGCCTGGAGTCAACAGGGGTTTTCACCCCTCCACTTT. Translation gives CAWSQQGFSPLHF.

The rearrangement joins TRBV5-1 to TRBJ2-3; D is unresolved. With 4 bases removed from V and 1 base from J, the gap between germline ends came to 16 bases. The CDR3 covers 16 residues. From germline, CDR1 is SGHRS and CDR2 YFSETQ. The CDR3 loop reads CASSPDPARGTDTQYF. As DNA, the CDR3 is TGCGCCAGCAGCCCCGACCCGGCCCGGGGCACAGATACGCAGTATTTT.

This rearrangement joins TRBV20-1 to TRBJ2-2; 8 bases map to TRBD2. The CDR3 is made up of 13 amino acids. From germline, CDR1 is DFQATT and CDR2 SNEGSKA (reference sequence). The trim removed 3 bases at V and 3 bases at J, leaving 0 bases unmatched. The CDR3 bases are TGCAGTGCTAGCGGGGGGGACACCGGGGAGCTGTTTTTT. The encoded protein is CSASGGDTGELFF.

This clonotype was counted many times. The chain joins TRBV7-3 to TRBJ1-6, with D uncertain. V lost 1 base and J 1 base, leaving 8 bases between the germline ends. Germline CDR1 reads SGHTA; CDR2 reads FQGTGA. The CDR3 consists of 16 residues. CDR3 bases: TGTGCCAGCAGCTTAAGTCATGGTTCCTATAATTCACCCCTCCACTTT. Protein product: CASSLSHGSYNSPLHF. The full variable domain, in which reference TRBV7-3 and TRBJ1-6 provide the parts outside the CDR3, is GAGVSQTPSNKVTEKGKYVELRCDPISGHTALYWYRQSLGQGPEFLIYFQGTGAADDSGLPNDRFFAVRPEGSVSTLKIQRTERGDSAVYLCASSLSHGSYNSPLHFGNGTRLTVT.

The table lists this clonotype with many counts. Written as DNA, the CDR3 is TGTGCCACCAGCAGGAGAGGGAATCAGCCCCAGCATTTT. It translates to CATSRRGNQPQHF. J is TRBJ1-5 and V is TRBV15, with D hard to call. Germline CDR1 is LNHNV and CDR2 is YYDKDF (reference sequence). The V and J ends lost 3 bases and 4 bases respectively, with 7 bases between them. The CDR3 has 13 amino acids.

This rearrangement joins TRBV10-2 to TRBJ1-5; 8 nucleotides align to TRBD1. The CDR3 totals 15 residues. V dropped 5 bases and J dropped 2; count of bases not matched to a gene: 5. Germline CDR1 WSHSY, CDR2 SAAADI. DNA of the CDR3: TGCGCCAGCAGTTTGACAGGGGAGGGCAATCAGCCCCAGCATTTT. Residues: CASSLTGEGNQPQHF.

Ten or more counts support this clonotype. The V and J genes are TRBV5-6 and TRBJ2-5; 8 nucleotides align to TRBD1. The J segment lost 7 bases and the V segment lost 7 bases, leaving 12 bases of the junction unmatched. Per germline, CDR1 SGHDT and CDR2 YYEEEE. This CDR3 spans 14 amino acids. CDR3 DNA: TGTGCCAGCGGACAGGGACGGTTTTCGGTGACCCAGTACTTC. Translated: CASGQGRFSVTQYF.

This chain joins TRBV20-1 and TRBJ2-2; D is possibly TRBD1 or TRBD2 (6 bases each). The CDR3 has 16 amino acids. Between the trimmed V and J ends, which lost 0 bases and 5 bases, there was a span of 16 bases. Germline V gene lookup returns CDR1 DFQATT and CDR2 SNEGSKA (reference sequence). The CDR3: CSARDYLGGSTGELFF. The CDR3 DNA is TGCAGTGCTAGAGATTATTTGGGGGGCTCTACCGGGGAGCTGTTTTTT.

Ten or more counts support this clonotype. J is TRBJ2-7 and V is TRBV20-1, with 7 bases that match TRBD2. V lost 5 bases and J lost 2; bases outside the gene matches: 15. The V gene's germline CDR1 is DFQATT and CDR2 SNEGSKA (reference sequence). The CDR3 is made up of 16 amino acids. In DNA, the CDR3 is TGCAGTGCTCCAAGTGCCCAGGGAGGGGTGGCCTACGAGCAGTACTTC. It codes for CSAPSAQGGVAYEQYF.

Points on this clonotype: One end of the junction is discordant with germline, which a read error may explain. The chain has TRBV5-4 and TRBJ1-2; possible D gene TRBD1, 5 bases. The germline gives CDR1 SGHNT, CDR2 YYREEE (reference sequence). The CDR3 length is 12 residues. This CDR3 reads CASSLGGYGDTF. The CDR3 DNA sequence: TGTGCCAGCAGCTTGGGGGGGTATGGCGACACCTTC.

The chain employs TRBV6-1 and TRBJ1-2, with no clear D. There are 14 residues in the CDR3. Trimming removed 7 bases from V and 2 bases from J, with 14 bases in between. The germline V gene has CDR1 MNHNS and CDR2 SASEGT. CDR3: CASKTGGNNYGYTF. The CDR3 DNA is TGTGCCAGCAAAACGGGAGGGAACAACTATGGCTACACCTTC.

J is TRBJ1-1 and V is TRBV5-6; the D is unclear. This CDR3 region has 14 residues. The V and J ends lost 2 bases and 0 bases respectively, with 8 bases between them. CDR1 SGHDT and CDR2 YYEEEE come from the germline V gene. Here the CDR3 reads CASSFRTLNTEAFF. The CDR3 DNA sequence: TGTGCCAGCAGCTTTCGTACCTTGAACACTGAAGCTTTCTTT.

This clonotype came up a few times. The chain is built from TRBV27 and TRBJ1-3, with D possibly being TRBD1 (5 bases). The CDR3 extends over 16 amino acids. With 6 bases removed from V and 0 bases from J, the gap between germline ends came to 15 bases. Germline lookup yields CDR1 MNHEY and CDR2 SMNVEV (reference sequence). The CDR3 region has the DNA TGTGCCAGCAGCCCCGGCAGGGCCCTCTCTGGAAACACCATATATTTT. Translation: CASSPGRALSGNTIYF.

This clonotype occurred a few times. One base away lies a much larger clone, so this may be a sequencing read error. V usage is TRBV2 and J usage is TRBJ2-1; 8 bases are a match to TRBD2. Per the germline V gene, CDR1 is SNHLY and CDR2 is FYNNEI. The CDR3 runs to 15 residues. In DNA form, the CDR3 reads TGTGCCAGCAGTGAACTGCGGGGGGTATACAATGAGCAGCTCTTC. Protein sequence: CASSELRGVYNEQLF.